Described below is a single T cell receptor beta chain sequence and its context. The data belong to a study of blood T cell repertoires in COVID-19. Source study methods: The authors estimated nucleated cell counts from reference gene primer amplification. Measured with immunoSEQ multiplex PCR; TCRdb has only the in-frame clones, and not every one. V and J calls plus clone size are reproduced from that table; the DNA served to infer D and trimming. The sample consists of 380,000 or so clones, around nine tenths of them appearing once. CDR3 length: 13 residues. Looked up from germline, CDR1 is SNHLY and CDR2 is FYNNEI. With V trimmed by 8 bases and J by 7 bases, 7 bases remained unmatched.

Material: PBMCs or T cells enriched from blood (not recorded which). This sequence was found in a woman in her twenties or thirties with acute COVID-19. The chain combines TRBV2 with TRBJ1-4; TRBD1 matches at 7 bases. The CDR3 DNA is TGTGCCAGCGGTAACAGGGGAGGTGAAAAACTGTTTTTT. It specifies CASGNRGGEKLFF.